A selection of T cell receptor beta chains follows, all from one sample in a study of blood T cell repertoires in COVID-19. Profiling relied on immunoSEQ multiplex PCR, and the TCRdb table lists in-frame clones only, not all of them. The sample gives under 350,000 clones, around nine tenths of which show up once; under 3% is in the top ten. The material sequenced was PBMCs or T cells enriched from blood (not recorded which). These TCRs come from a young woman who had recovered from COVID-19. Each CDR3 is given with its conserved first and last residue. Each record gives: CDR3 DNA, CDR3 protein, clone size, V gene, D gene, J gene. D genes are given only for firm matches. The size field is filled for only some rows; it gives once, few, many or a size class.

DNA: TGTGCCACCGCGACAGGGGTGGATGGCTACACCTTC; CDR3: CATATGVDGYTF; size: NA; V: TRBV15; D: TRBD1; J: TRBJ1-2
DNA: TGTGCCAGCAGCCGTGACTGGGGAGGGAGCAATGAGCAGTTCTTC; CDR3: CASSRDWGGSNEQFF; size: once; V: TRBV7-9; D: TRBD2; J: TRBJ2-1
DNA: TGTGCCAGCAGCCCAGGTCGTGGGTCAGATACGCAGTATTTT; CDR3: CASSPGRGSDTQYF; size: NA; V: TRBV7-2; D: NA; J: TRBJ2-3
DNA: TGTGCCAGTAGATCGGTGGGTGGAGGATCCGGGGAGCTGTTTTTT; CDR3: CASRSVGGGSGELFF; size: NA; V: TRBV19; D: NA; J: TRBJ2-2
DNA: TGTGCCAGCAGCTCCTTAGCGGGAGAGTCCTACAATGAGCAGTTCTTC; CDR3: CASSSLAGESYNEQFF; size: NA; V: TRBV5-5; D: TRBD2; J: TRBJ2-1
DNA: TGTGCCAGCAGCTTTCTAGCGGATTACTACAATGAGCAGTTCTTC; CDR3: CASSFLADYYNEQFF; size: NA; V: TRBV7-2; D: TRBD2; J: TRBJ2-1
DNA: TGTGCCAGCAGCTCACGGGACAGACCGAACACCGGGGAGCTGTTTTTT; CDR3: CASSSRDRPNTGELFF; size: NA; V: TRBV5-5; D: TRBD1; J: TRBJ2-2
DNA: TGTGCCAGCAGCTTGGGGGGGAGCTCGTACGAGCAGTACTTC; CDR3: CASSLGGSSYEQYF; size: NA; V: TRBV9; D: TRBD2; J: TRBJ2-7
DNA: TGTGCCACCAGTGGCTCAGAGGGACTAGCGGGAGCTAATGAGCAGTTCTTC; CDR3: CATSGSEGLAGANEQFF; size: NA; V: TRBV24-1; D: TRBD2; J: TRBJ2-1
DNA: TGTGCCAGCAGCGTCCACACTAGCGCTAGCACAGATACGCAGTATTTT; CDR3: CASSVHTSASTDTQYF; size: once; V: TRBV9; D: TRBD2; J: TRBJ2-3
DNA: TGTGCCAGCAGCCGCGGGGTATACACAGATACGCAGTATTTT; CDR3: CASSRGVYTDTQYF; size: NA; V: TRBV7-8; D: NA; J: TRBJ2-3
DNA: TGCGCCAGCAGCCACCCAGGACTGCCCAAGGAGACCCAGTACTTC; CDR3: CASSHPGLPKETQYF; size: once; V: TRBV4-1; D: NA; J: TRBJ2-5
DNA: TGTGCCAGCAGCTTAAGGTCAGGGGGAATCCAGCCCCAGCATTTT; CDR3: CASSLRSGGIQPQHF; size: NA; V: TRBV7-6; D: TRBD1; J: TRBJ1-5
DNA: TGTGCCATCAGACTAATCCGCGACAGGGTAGATACGCAGTATTTT; CDR3: CAIRLIRDRVDTQYF; size: once; V: TRBV10-3; D: TRBD1; J: TRBJ2-3
DNA: TGCGCCAGCAGTGACCGGACTAGCTTCTACGAGCAGTACTTC; CDR3: CASSDRTSFYEQYF; size: NA; V: TRBV10-2; D: TRBD2; J: TRBJ2-7
DNA: TGTGCCAGCACCCAAACCTGGACTAGGGACTCCTACGAGCAGTACTTC; CDR3: CASTQTWTRDSYEQYF; size: NA; V: TRBV28; D: TRBD2; J: TRBJ2-7
DNA: TGTGCCAGCAGCGTAGTGGGTTGGACAGGAACTAACACTGAAGCTTTCTTT; CDR3: CASSVVGWTGTNTEAFF; size: NA; V: TRBV9; D: TRBD1; J: TRBJ1-1
DNA: TGTGCCAGCAGCTTAGGTAGGGCTAGCGGGGGGTTAATCGGGAATGAGCAGTTCTTC; CDR3: CASSLGRASGGLIGNEQFF; size: NA; V: TRBV11-3; D: TRBD2; J: TRBJ2-1
DNA: TGTGCCAGCAGTCATGGCCCCGGAGCGGGAGTGGGAGATACGCAGTATTTT; CDR3: CASSHGPGAGVGDTQYF; size: NA; V: TRBV6-6; D: TRBD2; J: TRBJ2-3
DNA: TGTGCCAGCAGCTACGGACTAGCGGGAAATGAGCAGTTCTTC; CDR3: CASSYGLAGNEQFF; size: NA; V: TRBV7-2; D: TRBD2; J: TRBJ2-1
DNA: TGTGCCATCAGTGAGGTCGAGCGCTCTGGAAACACCATATATTTT; CDR3: CAISEVERSGNTIYF; size: NA; V: TRBV10-3; D: NA; J: TRBJ1-3